The rows below give T cell receptor beta chains drawn from one sample of a study of T cells in Graves' hyperthyroidism and ophthalmopathy. Via MiXCR, TCRdb re-called the multiplex PCR reads, giving one row per CDR3 protein. The sample comprises about 530,000 distinct CDR3 sequences, over 15% of which are singletons, and about 16% rests with the top ten. The source material was blood. The receptors stem from a woman aged 18-30 years with Graves' ophthalmopathy. CDR3s include the opening cysteine and the closing phenylalanine or tryptophan. D genes are given only for firm matches. Part of the rows lack a size; the others show once, few, many or a class for expanded clones.

d_call j_call v_call clone_size cdr3_aa cdr3_nt
- TRBJ1-1 TRBV7-7 many CASSLAPGTEAFF TGTGCTAGCAGCTTAGCCCCAGGCACTGAAGCTTTCTTT
- TRBJ1-1 TRBV6-2/TRBV6-3 many CASSTPATEAFF TGTGCCAGCAGTACCCCCGCCACTGAAGCTTTCTTT
- TRBJ2-1 TRBV7-2 many CASSLQEVGNEQFF TGTGCCAGCAGCCTTCAGGAAGTCGGCAATGAGCAGTTCTTC
TRBD1 TRBJ1-2 TRBV6-5 - CASSYGGQSYGYTF TGTGCCAGCAGTTACGGGGGACAGTCCTATGGCTACACCTTC
- TRBJ2-5 TRBV3-1 many CASSRTTGAGETQYF TGTGCCAGCAGCCGGACGACGGGTGCAGGGGAGACCCAGTACTTC
- TRBJ1-1 TRBV10-1 - CASVLGGGSDTEAFF TGCGCCAGCGTGTTGGGTGGGGGGTCGGACACTGAAGCTTTCTTT
- TRBJ2-3 TRBV11-2 many CASSANPGSTDTQYF TGTGCCAGCAGCGCCAATCCGGGGAGCACAGATACGCAGTATTTT
TRBD2 TRBJ2-7 TRBV7-8 many CASSARDYSSYEQYF TGTGCCAGCAGCGCCAGGGACTATAGCTCCTACGAGCAGTACTTC
- TRBJ1-4 TRBV7-9 - CASTRIGYTGGRTNEKLFF TGTGCCAGCACCCGGATTGGGTACACAGGTGGTCGAACTAATGAAAAACTGTTTTTT
- TRBJ2-7 TRBV29-1 many CSVTGTESYEQYF TGCAGCGTAACCGGGACCGAAAGCTACGAGCAGTACTTC
- TRBJ1-2 TRBV6-2/TRBV6-3 few CASNLRSGGGYTF TGTGCCAGCAATCTCCGGAGTGGCGGTGGCTACACCTTC
- TRBJ2-1 TRBV20-1 few CSARAPTVNEQFF TGCAGTGCTAGAGCACCGACTGTCAATGAGCAGTTCTTC
TRBD2 TRBJ2-1 TRBV7-9 many CASTPDGRRNEQFF TGTGCCAGCACTCCTGACGGGAGGAGAAATGAGCAGTTCTTC
TRBD2 TRBJ2-5 TRBV7-2 many CASSTRLAGGPQYF TGTGCCAGCAGCACCCGACTAGCGGGAGGGCCCCAGTACTTC
TRBD1 TRBJ2-7 TRBV20-1 - CSATLGQGSYEQYF TGCAGTGCTACCCTGGGACAGGGGTCCTACGAGCAGTACTTC
- TRBJ1-1 TRBV2 many CASYRAVDTEAFF TGTGCCAGCTACCGAGCGGTGGACACTGAAGCTTTCTTT
- TRBJ2-5 TRBV18 many CASSPPGSPRETQYF TGTGCCAGCTCACCACCCGGGAGCCCTCGAGAGACCCAGTACTTC
TRBD2 TRBJ2-5 TRBV20-1 - CSARDHSGIQETQYF TGCAGTGCTAGAGATCATAGCGGGATCCAAGAGACCCAGTACTTC
- TRBJ2-3 TRBV5-1 many CASSLAAGLVPDTQYF TGCGCCAGCAGCTTGGCCGCTGGGCTAGTCCCAGATACGCAGTATTTT
- TRBJ1-2 TRBV13 many CASSLGRPGGGRNYGYTF TGTGCCAGCAGCTTAGGCCGTCCAGGAGGGGGTCGAAACTATGGCTACACCTTC
TRBD1 TRBJ1-1 TRBV12-3/TRBV12-4 many CASSLNRGLMVNTEAFF TGTGCCAGCAGTTTAAACAGGGGGCTAATGGTGAACACTGAAGCTTTCTTT
- TRBJ1-4 TRBV12-3/TRBV12-4 many CASRDSTNEKLFF TGTGCCAGCAGGGACAGTACGAATGAAAAACTGTTTTTT
- TRBJ1-1 TRBV7-6 many CASSLRGYRANTEAFF TGTGCCAGCAGCTTGAGGGGGTACAGAGCGAACACTGAAGCTTTCTTT
TRBD1 TRBJ1-2 TRBV27 - CASSFWQGGLGGYTF TGTGCCAGCAGTTTTTGGCAGGGGGGATTGGGTGGCTACACCTTC
- TRBJ2-6 TRBV20-1 - CSAEGSGANVLTF TGCAGTGCTGAGGGATCTGGGGCCAACGTCCTGACTTTC
- TRBJ1-2 TRBV7-2 few CASSFQDFRTNYGYTF TGTGCCAGCAGCTTCCAGGACTTCCGAACTAACTATGGCTACACCTTC
- TRBJ1-2 TRBV6-5 few CASSYEGAGYTF TGTGCCAGCAGTTACGAAGGTGCGGGCTACACCTTC
TRBD2 TRBJ2-1 TRBV4-1 - CASQREGLNEQFF TGCGCCAGCCAGCGGGAGGGGCTGAATGAGCAGTTCTTC
TRBD1 TRBJ2-7 TRBV28 - CASSPITGVAYEQYF TGTGCCAGCAGTCCTATTACAGGGGTAGCCTACGAGCAGTACTTC
- TRBJ2-1 TRBV28 many CASSFIHNEQFF TGTGCCAGCAGCTTTATCCACAATGAGCAGTTCTTC
- TRBJ1-6 TRBV28 many CATSTGPPYNSPLHF TGTGCCACCAGCACAGGACCCCCTTATAATTCACCCCTCCACTTT
TRBD2 TRBJ2-7 TRBV3-1 many CASSPGLVGGDEQYF TGTGCCAGCAGCCCGGGACTAGTGGGGGGCGACGAGCAGTACTTC
- TRBJ2-2 TRBV4-2 - CASSQGHRPKNTGELFF TGTGCCAGCAGCCAAGGGCACAGGCCTAAGAACACCGGGGAGCTGTTTTTT
TRBD1 TRBJ1-1 TRBV6-2/TRBV6-3 many CASSSSPLGQGATEAFF TGTGCCAGCAGTAGTAGCCCCCTGGGACAGGGGGCCACTGAAGCTTTCTTT
- TRBJ2-1 TRBV5-1 few CASSNGGENEQFF TGCGCCAGCAGCAACGGAGGGGAAAATGAGCAGTTCTTC
- TRBJ1-2 TRBV6-4 - CASSEEGTLGGYTF TGTGCCAGCAGTGAAGAAGGGACTCTGGGCGGCTACACCTTC
- TRBJ2-7 TRBV6-2/TRBV6-3 many CASSSRGYEQYF TGTGCCAGCAGTTCGAGGGGCTACGAGCAGTACTTC
TRBD1 TRBJ2-2 TRBV29-1 few CSAWDSQNTGELFF TGCAGCGCGTGGGACAGCCAGAACACCGGGGAGCTGTTTTTT
- TRBJ1-1 TRBV5-1 many CASSWDRIDTEAFF TGCGCCAGCAGCTGGGATAGGATCGACACTGAAGCTTTCTTT
TRBD1 TRBJ2-5 TRBV28 many CASSSWTGRETQYF TGTGCCAGCAGTTCTTGGACAGGGAGGGAGACCCAGTACTTC
TRBD1 TRBJ1-2 TRBV24-1 - CATSDQTGDYGYTF TGTGCCACCAGTGATCAGACAGGGGACTATGGCTACACCTTC
- TRBJ2-3 TRBV7-8 many CASSLEGWPDTDTQYF TGTGCCAGCAGCTTAGAGGGATGGCCAGACACAGATACGCAGTATTTT
TRBD2 TRBJ2-7 TRBV4-1 - CASSQGAALADLSYEQYF TGCGCCAGCAGCCAAGGAGCGGCTCTAGCGGACCTCTCCTACGAGCAGTACTTC
- TRBJ1-1 TRBV5-1 many CASSLLTVNTEAFF TGCGCCAGCAGCTTGTTGACGGTGAACACTGAAGCTTTCTTT
- TRBJ2-1 TRBV18 many CASAQPDYNEQFF TGTGCCAGCGCGCAGCCGGACTACAATGAGCAGTTCTTC
- TRBJ2-1 TRBV7-8 few CASSRQANSYNEQFF TGTGCCAGCTCCCGACAGGCCAACTCCTACAATGAGCAGTTCTTC
TRBD2 TRBJ2-1 TRBV2 few CASSHRTSGIRFGEQFF TGTGCCAGCAGCCACAGGACTAGCGGGATCCGTTTCGGTGAGCAGTTCTTC
- TRBJ1-4 TRBV5-6 few CASGTGGNPDEKLFF TGTGCCAGCGGAACCGGGGGGAATCCGGATGAAAAACTGTTTTTT
- TRBJ1-2 TRBV29-1 once CSVARRAFSPSGYTF TGCAGCGTTGCACGTCGGGCCTTCTCCCCTTCTGGCTACACCTTC
TRBD2 TRBJ2-5 TRBV4-1 - CASSQEGEGYWETQYF TGCGCCAGCAGCCAAGAAGGGGAGGGTTATTGGGAGACCCAGTACTTC
TRBD2 TRBJ2-1 TRBV5-1 many CASSLGTSGRTREQFF TGCGCCAGCAGCTTGGGGACTAGCGGGAGAACGCGTGAGCAGTTCTTC